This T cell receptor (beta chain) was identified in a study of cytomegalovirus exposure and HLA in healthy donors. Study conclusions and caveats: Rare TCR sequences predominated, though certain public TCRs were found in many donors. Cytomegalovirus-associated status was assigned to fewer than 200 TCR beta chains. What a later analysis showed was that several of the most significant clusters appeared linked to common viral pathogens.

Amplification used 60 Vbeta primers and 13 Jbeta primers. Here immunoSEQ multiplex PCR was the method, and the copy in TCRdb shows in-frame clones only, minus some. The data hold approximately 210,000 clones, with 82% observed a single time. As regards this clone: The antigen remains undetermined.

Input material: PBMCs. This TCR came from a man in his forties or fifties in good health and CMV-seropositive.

The CDR3 DNA reads TGTGCCAGCAGCGTAGATAGGGGGCTGGAAACTGAAGCTTTCTTT. Translated, it gives CASSVDRGLETEAFF. The chain employs TRBV9 and TRBJ1-1; 7 nucleotides line up with TRBD1. The V gene's germline CDR1 is SGDLS and CDR2 YYNGEE. CDR3 length: 15 amino acids. V was clipped by 0 bases and J by 5 bases; unmatched bases: 7.